This T cell receptor beta chain was captured by sequencing in a study of blood T cell repertoires in COVID-19. The data were produced by immunoSEQ multiplex PCR, yet TCRdb's version contains in-frame clones alone and is incomplete. The sample records about 430,000 clones, about 88% being singletons. The V end lost 6 bases, the J end lost 8 bases, and 23 bases lay between the germline ends. Per germline, CDR1 SNHLY and CDR2 FYNNEI. This CDR3 is 16 amino acids long. The sample comprised PBMCs or T cells enriched from blood (not recorded which). This clonotype originated in a young woman who had been exposed to COVID-19. The chain is built from TRBV2 and TRBJ2-1; D might be TRBD1 (5 bases). This CDR3 reads CASSKTTLQGLDEQFF. CDR3 nucleotide sequence: TGTGCCAGCAGCAAAACGACCCTCCAGGGTTTAGATGAGCAGTTCTTC.